The subject of this entry is one T cell receptor (beta chain). Its binding antigen is unknown. Per-base qualities were not stored, and no clone one base away is much larger. V lost 5 bases and J lost 2 bases, and the count of bases not matched to a germline gene is 6. From the cysteine up to the phenylalanine, the CDR3 has a length of 16 residues. The DNA shown is the 48-base CDR3, in frame from base 1. The germline V gene sets CDR1 to MGHDK and CDR2 to SYGVNS. The cohort consisted of 670 or so healthy bone marrow donors. At the time of sampling, all cohort members were nominally healthy, though unrecorded immune exposures were likely present. The donor was CMV seronegative and belonged to the group of 380 or so seronegative cohort members. A peripheral blood sample was provided by each donor, and peripheral blood mononuclear cells were used for TCR beta sequencing. Genomic DNA extraction from the blood cell samples was performed with the Qiagen DNeasy Blood Extraction Kit.

This sample stems from a study of cytomegalovirus exposure and HLA in healthy donors (TCRdb year 2017). About the investigation overall: In an earlier analysis of around 540 of the donors, 250 to 300 Gb of sequence data and approximately 120 million unique TCR beta sequences from approximately 180 million T cells were reported. Roughly 310 gigabases of sequencing data and approximately 80 million unique TCR sequences were included in an early release covering about 600 HLA-typed donors. The genetic ancestry cluster associated with self-reported Caucasian donors included approximately 85% of the roughly 380 genotyped donors. The study aimed to test whether signatures of past pathogen exposure could be identified by cataloging public T cell receptors. The T cell repertoires of under 700 subjects were profiled by immunosequencing and related to cytomegalovirus serostatus. A separate validation cohort of over a hundred different subjects was used in addition to the roughly 720-subject first cohort. High-throughput TCR immunosequencing, statistical association of individual TCRs with disease status, and machine learning were combined to predict cytomegalovirus infection status. To study patterns of TCR occurrence, a later analysis re-analyzed previously published TCR beta repertoires from 666 donors and added high-resolution HLA genotyping. In the later analysis, no new phenotypic data were used to find candidate immune exposures; instead, reliance was placed on TCR beta sequences and their occurrence across donors. An earlier analysis of 587 of the donors used high-throughput TCR beta sequencing to judge whether each TCR beta V gene segment behaved as functional or pseudogenic. Donor age, sex, ethnicity and CMV serostatus were compiled together with the repertoire data. A later genetic analysis took genome-wide SNP genotypes for about 65% of the 666 donors and used that subset as a discovery cohort. All discovery cohort repertoires had been generated on a single sequencing platform. HLA typing included class I and class II loci at four-digit resolution. Typing coverage varied by locus: roughly 629-640 donors for A, B, C, DRB1 and DQB1; approximately 500 for DQA1; nearly 610 for DPA1; roughly 450 for DPB1. Roughly five DR-DQ haplotypes were treated as single units for association and clustering because of strong linkage in the cohort. On average, around 240,000 unique TCR beta nucleotide sequences were sequenced per donor among 398 genotyped donors of the cohort, with about 17% of those sequences being non-productive. The paper as a whole reports these results and caveats: Strong co-occurrence of HLA alleles, especially DR and DQ, made assigning TCR associations to individual alleles difficult. In a later analysis, TCR association rates were found to vary across HLA loci, with the most associated TCRs seen for DRB1 alleles and the fewest for HLA-C alleles. The 87-base-pair reads could not distinguish some IMGT-functional V segments, including TRBV6-2 and TRBV6-3, so those segments were excluded. Correlated functional status among segregating V segments might be attributable to linkage disequilibrium, but an unknown experimental factor could not be ruled out. Because counts were too low, about 15 rarely observed V segments, including chromosome 9 orphons, were left out of the earlier analysis of about 620 of the donors. Compared with the roughly 710-donor mean, donors in an Asian-associated ancestry cluster had fewer N-insertions in productive TCRs, according to a later genetic analysis. According to the authors, the approach could potentially be generalized to other disease states and immunological phenotypes. Because some donors lacked HLA typing at each locus, the association tests relied only on the typed subset. Sequencing depth was assumed to be roughly uniform across donors in the presence/absence analyses, though that assumption may not hold. According to a later analysis, parvovirus B19, influenza, CMV and Epstein-Barr virus appeared linked to several top co-occurrence clusters. V-gene and J-gene trimming of TCR beta chains was associated with a missense DCLRE1C variant in a later genetic analysis, and the association was replicated in an independent cohort. In a later analysis, most CMV-associated TCR beta chains were found to appear HLA-restricted, with HLA associations seemingly driven largely by CMV exposure. A further reported finding was that TCR beta sequences accurately predicted the HLA-A and HLA-B alleles for most subjects in the first cohort. The classifier was reported to diagnose cytomegalovirus status with high specificity and sensitivity in both the original cohort and the validation cohort. Most TCR sequences were observed very rarely across donors, whereas some public TCRs were present in many individuals. A few of the identified cytomegalovirus-associated TCR beta chains were confirmed in vitro to be specific for cytomegalovirus antigens. In an earlier analysis of fewer than 750 of the donors, most TCR beta V segments were observed in productive rearrangements about 87% or about 30% of the time, broadly matching IMGT annotations. The study listed around 160 TCR beta chains as associated with cytomegalovirus. Specific HLA alleles were associated with roughly 16,000 TCR beta sequences at a false discovery rate of 0.05 in a later analysis. For the cohort, immune exposure information was limited to CMV serostatus. The cohort was sequenced for TCR beta chains only, and without alpha or paired-chain data the features that could be detected were limited. A later analysis found that HLA-associated TCR beta chains were more clonally expanded and had lower generation probabilities than equally common non-associated chains. A cluster of highly shared sequence variants was judged likely to represent a technical artifact of the sequencing pipeline.

The library was produced with the immunoSEQ multiplex PCR assay. For the multiplex PCR, a mixture combining 60 forward primers for TCR Vbeta segments and 13 reverse primers for TCR Jbeta segments was used. Amplification of the CDR3 region of rearranged TCR beta genes was performed with a multiplex PCR assay on genomic DNA. The Illumina HiSeq System was used to sequence the amplified TCR beta libraries as 87-base-pair reads. The study's own analysis went as follows. Across the 500 to 700 repertoires, a later analysis counted about 81 million unique TCR beta chains, approximately 10 million of which were shared by at least two donors. Raw reads were error-corrected and collapsed into unique sequences by a nearest-neighbor algorithm in which closely related sequences were merged to remove PCR and sequencing errors. V, D and J gene segments were assigned by aligning CDR3 sequences to IMGT reference sequences. For a sequence to be retained, a match of at least six nucleotides to both a V gene segment and a J gene segment was required. A rearrangement was called productive if the CDR3 had no stop codons and remained in frame with V and J, and every other rearrangement was called non-productive. Following IMGT convention, CDR3 was defined as the stretch from the second conserved V-encoded cysteine to the conserved J-encoded phenylalanine. Sequences without an unambiguous match to a single V gene segment were excluded from the earlier analysis of approximately 600 of the donors. In an earlier analysis of around 590 of the donors, a V segment was called functional when productive rearrangements were above 56.7%, and segregating when the standard deviation between donors exceeded 5%. A statistical classification framework was built to diagnose cytomegalovirus status from the catalog of TCR beta chain sequences. In a later analysis, TCR nucleotide sequences were compared against IMGT/GENE-DB human TR gene sequences so that V and J genes could be assigned. Using the TCRdist pipeline, a later analysis assigned CDR3 sequences along with most-parsimonious VDJ recombination scenarios. A later analysis defined each TCR beta chain by its CDR3 amino acid sequence plus V-gene family, and excluded reads lacking a unique V-gene family. In a later analysis, around 650 highly shared, low-generation-probability nucleotide sequences were removed to address suspected cross-contamination and a sequencing artifact. In a later analysis, a clonal expansion index for each public chain was calculated from normalized within-repertoire ranks of inferred template counts. A later analysis computed generation probabilities with a VDJ recombination model fitted to out-of-frame rearrangements, and checked the results against IGoR. A later analysis scored TCR-TCR, TCR-HLA and TCR-CMV co-occurrence with hypergeometric tests, applying a repertoire-size bias correction to TCR pairs. In a later analysis, false discovery rates were estimated by permuting HLA or CMV assignments 20 times. A later analysis grouped co-occurring TCRs with DBSCAN, adding TCRdist sequence similarity when clustering within HLA-allele-positive subsets. For co-occurrence clustering, repertoires with fewer than 30,000 or more than 120,000 public chains were excluded, along with a handful of repertoires with anomalous nucleotide sharing. Sourced from immuneACCESS, this table was stored by TCRdb with only in-frame sequences that have V and J called. A share of the clones is absent; for the studies checked, an unresolved V gene accounts for under half, and the remainder has no known explanation. V and J calls plus clone size are reproduced from that table; the DNA served to infer D and trimming. The sample table records about 140,000 clones; over 60% of these occur just once. The ten top clones hold around 1.6% of the sample.

The chain is encoded by TRBV25-1 joined to TRBJ1-6; TRBD1 fits 7 bases in the junction. The sample consisted of PBMCs. The source of this sequence is a female donor in good health and CMV-seronegative. The nucleotides read TGTGCCAGCAGTCCCCAGGGGGTCGCCTATAATTCACCCCTCCACTTT. Its protein product is CASSPQGVAYNSPLHF.